This T cell receptor beta chain was captured in a study of blood T cells in healthy people across ages. In regard to this clonotype: Its target is unknown.

Primed by a sample-barcoded 5' primer and a J-beta primer mix, a second PCR proceeded for roughly 7 to 11 cycles. TCRdb fed the 5' RACE reads into MiXCR, producing one record per CDR3 protein. The sample contains around 990,000 distinct CDR3 sequences, 30% to 40% of which appear only once. From germline, CDR1 is KGHSH and CDR2 LQKENI. The CDR3 is made up of 15 amino acids. Trimming at V came to 8 bases and at J to 4 bases, leaving 13 bases not matched to a gene. Regarding the study as a whole: Strong correlation linked observed beta diversity and percent naive T cells. Because sorting was not performed, PBMCs prevented conclusive naive versus antigen-experienced comparison.

The study isolated at least 6.5 million PBMCs from each sample. The sequenced sample consisted of blood. The chain carries TRBV18 and TRBJ1-2, with 7 bases lining up with TRBD1. The receptor's source is a man between 18 and 35 years old in good health. CDR3: CASNYKVGQSYGYTF. CDR3 in DNA: TGTGCCAGCAACTATAAGGTGGGACAGAGCTATGGCTACACCTTC.